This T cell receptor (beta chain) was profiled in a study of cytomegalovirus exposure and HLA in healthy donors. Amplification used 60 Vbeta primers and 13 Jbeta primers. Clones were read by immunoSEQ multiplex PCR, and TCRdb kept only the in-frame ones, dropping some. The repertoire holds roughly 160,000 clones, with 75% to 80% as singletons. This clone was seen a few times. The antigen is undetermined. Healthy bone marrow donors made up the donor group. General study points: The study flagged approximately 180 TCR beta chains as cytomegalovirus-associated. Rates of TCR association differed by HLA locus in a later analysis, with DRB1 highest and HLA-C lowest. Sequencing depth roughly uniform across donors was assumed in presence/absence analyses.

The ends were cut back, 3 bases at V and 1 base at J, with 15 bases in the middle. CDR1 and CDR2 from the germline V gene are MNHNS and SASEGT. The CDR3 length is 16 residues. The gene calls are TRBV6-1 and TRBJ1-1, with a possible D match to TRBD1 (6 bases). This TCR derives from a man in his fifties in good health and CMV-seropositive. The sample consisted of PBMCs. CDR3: CASSEGGRGWNTEAFF. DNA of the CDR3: TGTGCCAGCAGTGAGGGTGGCAGGGGTTGGAACACTGAAGCTTTCTTT.